The present entry profiles one T cell receptor (beta chain) with its context. The entry originates in a study of blood T cell repertoires in COVID-19. Study background: Sites across the United States, Italy and Spain contributed samples from acute and convalescent COVID-19.

Original processing notes: Estimated nucleated cell counts came from reference gene primer amplification. Libraries were prepared by immunoSEQ multiplex PCR; TCRdb keeps only in-frame clonotypes and omits some of them. Clonal size and the V and J genes are those of that table, whereas D and trimming came from the DNA. The sample has about 300,000 clones, approximately 85% seen once. Cohort 3 donors counted as recovered after two negative PCRs, clearance, or resolved symptoms. The V end lost 3 bases, the J end lost 1 base, and 4 bases lay between the germline ends. The CDR3 runs 13 residues. CDR1 and CDR2 from the germline V gene are ENHRY and SYGVKD.

The rearrangement joins TRBV10-3 to TRBJ1-5, with D unclear. This receptor was taken from a man in his thirties or forties who had recovered from COVID-19. Source material: PBMCs or T cells enriched from blood (not recorded which). Here the CDR3 reads CAISDVSNQPQHF. The CDR3 coding sequence is TGTGCCATCAGTGACGTCAGCAATCAGCCCCAGCATTTT.